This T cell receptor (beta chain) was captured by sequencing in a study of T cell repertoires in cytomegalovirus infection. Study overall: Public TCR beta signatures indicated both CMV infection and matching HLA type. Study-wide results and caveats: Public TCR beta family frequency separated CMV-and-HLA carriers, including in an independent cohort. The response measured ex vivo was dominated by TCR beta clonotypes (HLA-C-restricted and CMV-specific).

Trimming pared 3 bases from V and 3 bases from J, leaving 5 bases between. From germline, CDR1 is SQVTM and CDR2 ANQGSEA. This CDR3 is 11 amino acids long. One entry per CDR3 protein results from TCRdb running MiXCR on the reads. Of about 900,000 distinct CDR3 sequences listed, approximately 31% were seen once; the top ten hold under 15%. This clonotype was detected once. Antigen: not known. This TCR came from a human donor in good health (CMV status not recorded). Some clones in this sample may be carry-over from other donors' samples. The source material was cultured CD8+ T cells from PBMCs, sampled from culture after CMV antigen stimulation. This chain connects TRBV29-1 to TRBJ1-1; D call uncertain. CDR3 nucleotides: TGCAGCGTTGACGTCGACACTGAAGCTTTCTTT. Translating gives CSVDVDTEAFF.